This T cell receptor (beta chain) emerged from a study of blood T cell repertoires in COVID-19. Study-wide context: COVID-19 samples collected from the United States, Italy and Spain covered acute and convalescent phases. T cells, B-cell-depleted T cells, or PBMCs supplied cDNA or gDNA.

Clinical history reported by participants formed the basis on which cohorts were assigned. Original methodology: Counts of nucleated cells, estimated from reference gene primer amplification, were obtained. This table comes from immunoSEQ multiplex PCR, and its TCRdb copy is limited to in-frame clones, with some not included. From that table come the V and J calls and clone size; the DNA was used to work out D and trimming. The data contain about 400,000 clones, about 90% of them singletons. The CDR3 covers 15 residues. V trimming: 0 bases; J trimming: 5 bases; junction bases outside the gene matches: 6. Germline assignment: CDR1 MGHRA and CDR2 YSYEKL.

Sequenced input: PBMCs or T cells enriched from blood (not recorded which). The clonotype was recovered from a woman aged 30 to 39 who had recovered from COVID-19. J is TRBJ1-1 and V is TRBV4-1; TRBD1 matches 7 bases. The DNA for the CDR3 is TGCGCCAGCAGCCAAGAGCAGGGGGTAGGGACTGAAGCTTTCTTT. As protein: CASSQEQGVGTEAFF.